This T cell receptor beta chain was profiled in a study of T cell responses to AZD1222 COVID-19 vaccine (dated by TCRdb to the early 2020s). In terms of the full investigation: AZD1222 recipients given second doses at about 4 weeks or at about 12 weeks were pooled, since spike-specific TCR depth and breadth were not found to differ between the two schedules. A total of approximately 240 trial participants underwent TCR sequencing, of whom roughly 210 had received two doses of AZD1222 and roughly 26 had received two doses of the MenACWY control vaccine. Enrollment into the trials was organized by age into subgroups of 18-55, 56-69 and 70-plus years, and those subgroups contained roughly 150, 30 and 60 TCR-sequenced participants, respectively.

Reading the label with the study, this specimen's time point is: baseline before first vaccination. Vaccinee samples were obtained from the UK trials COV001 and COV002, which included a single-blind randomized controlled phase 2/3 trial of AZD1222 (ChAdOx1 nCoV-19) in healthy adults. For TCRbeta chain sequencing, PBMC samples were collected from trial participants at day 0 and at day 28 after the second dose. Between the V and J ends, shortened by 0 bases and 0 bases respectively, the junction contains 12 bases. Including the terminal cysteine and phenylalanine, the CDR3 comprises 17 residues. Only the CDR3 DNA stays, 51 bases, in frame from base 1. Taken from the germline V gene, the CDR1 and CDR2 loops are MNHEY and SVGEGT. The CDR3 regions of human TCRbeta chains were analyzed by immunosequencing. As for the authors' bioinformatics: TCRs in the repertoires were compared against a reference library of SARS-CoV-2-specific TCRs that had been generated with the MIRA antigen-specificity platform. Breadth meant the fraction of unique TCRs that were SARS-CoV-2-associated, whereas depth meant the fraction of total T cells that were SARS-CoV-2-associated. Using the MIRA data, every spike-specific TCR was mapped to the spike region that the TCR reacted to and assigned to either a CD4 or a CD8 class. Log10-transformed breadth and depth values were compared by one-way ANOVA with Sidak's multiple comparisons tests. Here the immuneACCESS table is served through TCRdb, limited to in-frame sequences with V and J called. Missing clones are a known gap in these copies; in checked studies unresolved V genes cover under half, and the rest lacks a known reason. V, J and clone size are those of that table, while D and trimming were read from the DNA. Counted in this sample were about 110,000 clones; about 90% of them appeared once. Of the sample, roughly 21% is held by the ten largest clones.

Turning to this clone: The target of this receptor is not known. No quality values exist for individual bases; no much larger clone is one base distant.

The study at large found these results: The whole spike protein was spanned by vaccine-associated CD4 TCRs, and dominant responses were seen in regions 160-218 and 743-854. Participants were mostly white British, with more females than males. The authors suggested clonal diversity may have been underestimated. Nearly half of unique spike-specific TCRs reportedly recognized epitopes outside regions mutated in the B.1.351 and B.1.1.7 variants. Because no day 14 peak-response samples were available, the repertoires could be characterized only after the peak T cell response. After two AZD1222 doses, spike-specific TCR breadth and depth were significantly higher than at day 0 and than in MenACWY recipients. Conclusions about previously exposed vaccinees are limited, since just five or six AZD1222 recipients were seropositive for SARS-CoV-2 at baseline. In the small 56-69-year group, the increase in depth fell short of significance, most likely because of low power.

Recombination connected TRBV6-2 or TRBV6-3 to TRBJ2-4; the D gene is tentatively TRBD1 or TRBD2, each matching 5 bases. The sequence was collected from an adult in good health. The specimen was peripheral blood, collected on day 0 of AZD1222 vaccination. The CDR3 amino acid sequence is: CASSYSGAVEAKNIQYF. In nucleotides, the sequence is TGTGCCAGCAGTTACTCCGGGGCGGTGGAAGCCAAAAACATTCAGTACTTC.